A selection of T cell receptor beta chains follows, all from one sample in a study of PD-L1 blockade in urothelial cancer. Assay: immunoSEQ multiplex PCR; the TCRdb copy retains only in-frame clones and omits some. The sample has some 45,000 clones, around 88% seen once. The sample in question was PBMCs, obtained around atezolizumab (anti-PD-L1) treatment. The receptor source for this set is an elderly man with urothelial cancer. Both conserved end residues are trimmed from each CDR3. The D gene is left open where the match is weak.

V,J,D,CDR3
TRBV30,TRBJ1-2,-,AWSKLGGAGYT
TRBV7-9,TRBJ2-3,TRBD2,ASSLRLAGSVKDTQY
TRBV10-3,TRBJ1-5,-,ASSAQGDPQPQH
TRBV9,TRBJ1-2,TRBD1,ASSLDRGRGYT
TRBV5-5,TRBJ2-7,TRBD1,ASSLDRGRNEQY
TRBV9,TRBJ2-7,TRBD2,ASSVGVSGMGEQY
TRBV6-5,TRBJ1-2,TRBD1,ASSYSVGGQDGYT
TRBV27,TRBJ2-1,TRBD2,ASSLGGLWLAGGEQF
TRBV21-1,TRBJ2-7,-,ASSKRGLAGGGSYEQY
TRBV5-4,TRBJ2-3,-,ASTSISQDTQY
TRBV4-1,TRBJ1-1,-,ASSRGVDRSSNTEAF
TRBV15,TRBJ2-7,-,ATSRDTADSYEQY
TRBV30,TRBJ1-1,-,AWSLGTPNTEAF
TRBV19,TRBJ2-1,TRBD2,ASSIQAGGYNEQF
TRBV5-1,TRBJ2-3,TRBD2,ASSSLAGGGTDTQY
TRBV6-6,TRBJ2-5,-,ASSSQETQY
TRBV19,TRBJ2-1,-,ASSRRGGSLADEQF
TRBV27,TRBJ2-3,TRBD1,ASSRSDRRTQY
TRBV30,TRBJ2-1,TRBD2,AWSDDGTSGNNEQF
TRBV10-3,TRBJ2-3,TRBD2,AIGGLAGGQDTQY
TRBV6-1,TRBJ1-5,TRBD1,ASSPTGGVNQPQH
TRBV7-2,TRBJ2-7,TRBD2,ASSLVLSGWSSYEQY
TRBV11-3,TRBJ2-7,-,ASSPGGSYEQY
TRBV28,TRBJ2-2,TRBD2,ASTPRTSGRGINTGELF
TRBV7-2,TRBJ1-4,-,ASSLRGAKEKLF
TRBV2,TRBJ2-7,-,ASRVGVGEQY
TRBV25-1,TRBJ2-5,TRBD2,ASSEASGRALETQY
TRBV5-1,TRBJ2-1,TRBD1,ASSPGTGFSYNEQF
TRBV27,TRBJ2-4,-,ASSPYLAKNIQY
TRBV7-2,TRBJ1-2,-,ASSLSPTGGYT
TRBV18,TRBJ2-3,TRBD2,ASRSGGSTDTQY
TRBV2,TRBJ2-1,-,ASKRDTENEQF
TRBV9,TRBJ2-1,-,ASSGEGGQNYNEQF
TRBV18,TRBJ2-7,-,ASSPARDYEQY
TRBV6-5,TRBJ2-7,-,ASSRDRQSSYEQY
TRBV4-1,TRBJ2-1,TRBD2,ASSQDRGMGTSGGNEQF
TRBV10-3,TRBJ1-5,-,AISPAGGSNQPQH
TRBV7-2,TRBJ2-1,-,ASSHPGTKVF
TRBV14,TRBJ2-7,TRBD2,ASSQEASGVREQY
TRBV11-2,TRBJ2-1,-,ASSLTGIDEQF
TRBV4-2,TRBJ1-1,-,ASSQAGNTEAF